Below, 5 T cell receptor beta chains from the same sample are listed, as sequenced in a study of blood T cell repertoires in COVID-19. TCRdb keeps only in-frame clones here, not all; method: immunoSEQ multiplex PCR. The sample carries under 250,000 clones, roughly 86% recorded once. The sequencing input was PBMCs or T cells enriched from blood (not recorded which). The receptors were gathered from a woman in her 30s with acute COVID-19.

The V and J genes are TRBV13 and TRBJ1-4, with D tentatively TRBD1 (5 bases). Germline V gene sequence: CDR1 PRHDT, CDR2 FYEKMQ (reference sequence). The CDR3 is 22 amino acids. Trimming shortened V by 3 bases and J by 8 bases, and 37 bases separated the two germline ends. The CDR3, as DNA: TGTGCCAGCAGCTTGATAACGTTTAGGGGTTTTCCTACCCCTCCCTATGACGAAAAACTGTTTTTT. Its translation: CASSLITFRGFPTPPYDEKLFF.

This clone was found a few times. This chain uses TRBV7-2 with TRBJ1-5, with TRBD1 as a possible D gene (5 bases). V lost 1 base to trimming and J lost 2 bases, with 12 bases between them. The CDR3 is 16 amino acids. Germline CDR1 is SGHTA and CDR2 is FQGNSA. The CDR3 spells CASSLGRRGGNQPQHF. CDR3 in DNA: TGTGCCAGCAGCTTAGGACGCCGGGGGGGCAATCAGCCCCAGCATTTT.

J is TRBJ1-2 and V is TRBV2; 7 bases agree with TRBD1. CDR1 is SNHLY and CDR2 is FYNNEI in the germline V gene. V lost 6 bases and J lost 3; bases outside the gene matches: 7. The CDR3 runs 14 residues. For the CDR3, the DNA is TGTGCCAGCAGGTCCGACAGGGAGGACTATGGCTACACCTTC. This translates into CASRSDREDYGYTF.

The chain joins TRBV10-2 to TRBJ2-1; possible D gene TRBD2, 5 bases. CDR3 length: 14 residues. The ends were cut back, 5 bases at V and 4 bases at J, with 12 bases in the middle. The germline V gene encodes CDR1 WSHSY and CDR2 SAAADI. CDR3 in amino acids: CASSPALGYNEQFF. Written as DNA, the CDR3 is TGCGCCAGCAGTCCCGCACTAGGATACAATGAGCAGTTCTTC.

The V and J genes are TRBV12-5 and TRBJ2-3; D not resolved. Per the germline V gene, CDR1 is LGHNT and CDR2 is FRNRAP. V was shortened by 0 bases and J by 2 bases, with 3 bases between the two germline ends. The CDR3 covers 13 residues. The chain's CDR3 is CASGLVNTDTQYF. CDR3 DNA: TGTGCTAGTGGTTTGGTCAACACAGATACGCAGTATTTT. Using reference TRBV12-5 and TRBJ2-3 for the parts outside the CDR3, the full variable domain is DARVTQTPRHKVTEMGQEVTMRCQPILGHNTVFWYRQTMMQGLELLAYFRNRAPLDDSGMPKDRFSAEMPDATLATLKIQPSEPRDSAVYFCASGLVNTDTQYFGPGTRLTVL.